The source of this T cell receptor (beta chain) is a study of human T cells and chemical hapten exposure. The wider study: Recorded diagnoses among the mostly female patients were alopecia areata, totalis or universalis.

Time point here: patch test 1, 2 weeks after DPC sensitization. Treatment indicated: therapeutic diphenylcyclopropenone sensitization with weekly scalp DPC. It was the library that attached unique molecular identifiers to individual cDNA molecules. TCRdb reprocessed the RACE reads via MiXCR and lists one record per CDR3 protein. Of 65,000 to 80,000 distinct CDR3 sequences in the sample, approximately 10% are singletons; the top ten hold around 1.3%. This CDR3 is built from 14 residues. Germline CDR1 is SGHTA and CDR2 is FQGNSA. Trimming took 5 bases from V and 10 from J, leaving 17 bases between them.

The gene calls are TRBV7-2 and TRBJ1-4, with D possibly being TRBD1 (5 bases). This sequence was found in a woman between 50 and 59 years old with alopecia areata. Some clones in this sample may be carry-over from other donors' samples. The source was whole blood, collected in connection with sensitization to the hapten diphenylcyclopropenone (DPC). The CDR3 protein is CASSPGRDDGKLFF. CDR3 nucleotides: TGTGCCAGCAGCCCAGGACGGGACGATGGAAAACTGTTTTTT.